The 28 T cell receptor beta chains presented below share a single source sample, sequenced in a study of cytomegalovirus exposure and HLA in healthy donors. This PCR relied on a set of 60 Vbeta primers and 13 Jbeta primers. Only in-frame clones appear in the TCRdb table, and some are missing; sequencing was by immunoSEQ multiplex PCR. The table lists 120,000 or so clones, around 83% of them singletons. The specimen sequenced was PBMCs. These receptors all come from a human donor in good health.

This clone occurred once. The rearrangement links TRBV4-2 to TRBJ2-1; 7 bases match TRBD1. V was clipped by 3 bases and J by 9 bases; unmatched bases: 8. Germline V gene lookup returns CDR1 LGHNA and CDR2 YNFKEQ. The CDR3 covers 14 residues. CDR3 nucleotides: TGTGCCAGCAGCCACAGGGCCAGGGGGTTTGAGCAGTTCTTC. As protein: CASSHRARGFEQFF.

The chain employs TRBV7-9 and TRBJ1-4; D not resolved. Germline loops: CDR1 SEHNR, CDR2 FQNEAQ (reference sequence). V lost 1 base, J lost 8 bases, and 14 bases lay in between. The CDR3 length is 15 residues. In DNA form, the CDR3 reads TGTGCCAGCAGCTTAGGACCTGTCTCCGGGGAAAAACTGTTTTTT. This gives the protein CASSLGPVSGEKLFF.

This clone has at least ten counts. The V gene is TRBV4-2, the J gene TRBJ2-7; maybe TRBD2 (6 bases). The CDR3 has 15 amino acids. Trimming cost V 0 bases and J 3 bases, with 12 bases left between them. Germline CDR1 reads LGHNA; CDR2 reads YNFKEQ. CDR3 sequence: CASSQDTSGFYEQYF. The CDR3 DNA reads as TGTGCCAGCAGCCAAGATACCAGCGGGTTCTACGAGCAGTACTTC.

The chain uses TRBV2 and TRBJ2-7, with unresolved D. Germline V CDR1 and CDR2: SNHLY, FYNNEI. This CDR3 spans 12 amino acids. The ends were cut back, 7 bases at V and 0 bases at J, with 7 bases in the middle. CDR3 in DNA: TGTGCCAGCAACGAGCTCTCCTACGAGCAGTACTTC. Translated, it gives CASNELSYEQYF.

V is TRBV6-5 and J is TRBJ1-1; 7 positions agree with TRBD1. CDR3 length: 12 amino acids. Trimming cost V 6 bases and J 8 bases; bases outside gene matches: 6. Germline V CDR1 and CDR2: MNHEY, SVGAGI. CDR3 nucleotide sequence: TGTGCCAGCAGCGGGGGACAGCCAGAAGCTTTCTTT. This gives the protein CASSGGQPEAFF.

In its sample, this clone was seen a few times. The chain carries TRBV7-9 and TRBJ1-5, with 8 positions matching TRBD1. CDR3 size: 16 residues. Germline CDR1 and CDR2: SEHNR and FQNEAQ (reference sequence). V lost 3 bases and J lost 8; bases outside the gene matches: 12. The CDR3 DNA is TGTGCCAGCAGCTTGGGTCTGACAGGGGAGGAAGAGCCCCAGCATTTT. Translated, it gives CASSLGLTGEEEPQHF.

This chain connects TRBV2 to TRBJ2-1; the match to TRBD2 covers 11 bases. The germline CDR1 and CDR2 sequences are SNHLY and FYNNEI. V shed 6 bases, J shed 5 bases, and the junction held 3 bases outside the gene matches. The CDR3 has 14 amino acids. CDR3 DNA: TGTGCCAGCAGGCTAGCGGGGGGCAACAATGAGCAGTTCTTC. It codes for CASRLAGGNNEQFF. Filled out from reference TRBV2 and TRBJ2-1, the complete variable domain reads EPEVTQTPSHQVTQMGQEVILRCVPISNHLYFYWYRQILGQKVEFLVSFYNNEISEKSEIFDDQFSVERPDGSNFTLKIRSTKLEDSAMYFCASRLAGGNNEQFFGPGTRLTVL.

This sequence joins TRBV4-2 and TRBJ1-3, with unresolved D. Trimming pared 0 bases from V and 1 base from J, leaving 10 bases between. Germline CDR1 and CDR2: LGHNA and YNFKEQ. This CDR3 spans 16 amino acids. The CDR3 region is CASSQDWASSGNTIYF. The CDR3 DNA reads TGTGCCAGCAGCCAAGATTGGGCATCGTCTGGAAACACCATATATTTT.

The chain recombines TRBV19 with TRBJ1-2, with D maybe TRBD1 (5 bases). V lost 6 bases to trimming and J lost 11 bases, with 19 bases between them. There are 13 residues in the CDR3. Germline assignment: CDR1 LNHDA and CDR2 SQIVND (reference sequence). The chain's CDR3 is CASRTSGHREYTF. The CDR3 DNA reads as TGTGCCAGTAGAACATCTGGACACCGAGAGTACACCTTC.

This rearrangement joins TRBV6-1 to TRBJ2-1; TRBD1 matches 7 bases. The V segment lost 4 bases and the J segment 5 bases; nucleotides outside the gene matches: 11. Germline V gene lookup returns CDR1 MNHNS and CDR2 SASEGT. This CDR3 is 16 amino acids long. CDR3 sequence (DNA): TGTGCCAGCAGTGGTGGCCGGGACAGTATCCACAATGAGCAGTTCTTC. It specifies CASSGGRDSIHNEQFF.

This rearrangement joins TRBV5-6 to TRBJ1-1; no reliable D call. The CDR3 contains 13 residues. V shed 3 bases and J shed 3 bases, with 9 bases lying between them. Germline V gene lookup returns CDR1 SGHDT and CDR2 YYEEEE. CDR3 coding DNA: TGTGCCAGCAGCTGGCGGCCTTACACTGAAGCTTTCTTT. The encoded protein is CASSWRPYTEAFF.

V usage is TRBV5-5 and J usage is TRBJ1-2, with D unresolved. Between the trimmed V and J ends, which lost 6 bases and 6 bases, there was a span of 18 bases. CDR3 size: 14 residues. The germline gives CDR1 SGHKS, CDR2 YYEKEE (reference sequence). The DNA for the CDR3 is TGTGCCAGCACGACGTCTAGACGGGTCCATGGCTACACCTTC. This codes for CASTTSRRVHGYTF.

This clone was recorded once. The chain couples TRBV10-1 to TRBJ2-2; the match to TRBD2 covers 10 bases. The CDR3 is 14 amino acids. Germline V gives CDR1 WNHNN, CDR2 SYGVQD (reference sequence). The junction had 8 bases not matched to a gene; V was cut back by 8 bases and J by 8 bases. The CDR3 DNA is TGCGCCAGCGGAGCTAGCGGGGGAAGTGGGGAGCTGTTTTTT. Translating it yields CASGASGGSGELFF.

The V and J genes are TRBV5-4 and TRBJ2-3; perhaps TRBD2 as D (5 bases). The germline V and J ends were trimmed by 3 bases and 6 bases, with 14 bases remaining between them. The length of the CDR3 is 14 residues. Germline V CDR1 and CDR2: SGHNT, YYREEE (reference sequence). CDR3 DNA: TGTGCCAGCAGCTCCCAAATGGAGGCGGATACGCAGTATTTT. Protein: CASSSQMEADTQYF.

Details on this clone: The sample has other DNA sequences that encode this CDR3 too. The chain joins TRBV15 to TRBJ1-1; no clear D gene. Trimming removed 0 bases at V and 8 bases at J, with 10 bases between. The CDR3 contains 13 residues. Germline V CDR1 and CDR2: LNHNV, YYDKDF (reference sequence). The CDR3 reads CATSRDGVFEAFF. The CDR3 DNA reads as TGTGCCACCAGCAGAGACGGAGTGTTCGAAGCTTTCTTT.

CDR3 residues: CASSPGALESQETQYF. In DNA form, the CDR3 reads TGCGCCAGCAGCCCAGGGGCCCTAGAGTCCCAAGAGACCCAGTACTTC. V usage is TRBV5-1 and J usage is TRBJ2-5, with D possibly being TRBD1 (6 bases). V was shortened by 4 bases and J by 1 base, with 17 bases between the two germline ends. This CDR3 comprises 16 residues. Per germline, CDR1 SGHRS and CDR2 YFSETQ.

V and J are TRBV9 and TRBJ2-3, with TRBD2 identical over 11 bases. The germline CDR1 and CDR2 sequences are SGDLS and YYNGEE. This CDR3 is built from 17 residues. V was pared by 2 bases and J by 8 bases, with 13 bases of the junction left unmatched. As DNA, the CDR3 is TGTGCCAGCAGCGTCGTACCCAAACTAGCGGGGGACGGTACGCAGTATTTT. Its protein product is CASSVVPKLAGDGTQYF.

The J gene is TRBJ1-6, the V gene TRBV9, with D uncertain. V was pared by 4 bases and J by 10 bases, with 12 bases between. The CDR3 is made up of 13 amino acids. Per germline, CDR1 SGDLS and CDR2 YYNGEE. CDR3 in amino acids: CASSPPGNSPLHF. The CDR3 DNA follows: TGTGCCAGCAGCCCCCCGGGAAACTCACCCCTCCACTTT.

The rearrangement joins TRBV6-5 to TRBJ2-7, with TRBD2 as a possible D gene (6 bases). Germline values: CDR1 MNHEY, CDR2 SVGAGI. CDR3 length: 14 residues. V was cut by 4 bases and J by 5 bases, with 15 bases left in between. In nucleotides, the CDR3 is TGTGCCAGCAGTTCCGGGAGCGTGAGGGACGAGCAGTACTTC. This gives the protein CASSSGSVRDEQYF.

The chain carries TRBV7-9 and TRBJ2-3; D remains ambiguous. The V gene's germline CDR1 is SEHNR and CDR2 FQNEAQ (reference sequence). V was shortened by 3 bases and J by 0 bases, with 16 bases between the two germline ends. There are 17 residues in the CDR3. For the CDR3, the DNA is TGTGCCAGCAGCTTTCTTCCTGCAGGTGCGAGCACAGATACGCAGTATTTT. Translated: CASSFLPAGASTDTQYF.

This chain connects TRBV13 to TRBJ2-6; D might be TRBD1 (5 bases). Germline V lookup: CDR1 PRHDT, CDR2 FYEKMQ (reference sequence). The CDR3 is made up of 15 amino acids. V dropped 2 bases and J dropped 0 bases, with 5 bases sitting between them. Here the CDR3 reads CASSLRGSGANVLTF. The DNA for the CDR3 is TGTGCCAGCAGCTTAAGGGGCTCTGGGGCCAACGTCCTGACTTTC.

This clone turned up a few times. The V and J genes are TRBV7-9 and TRBJ2-7; 7 bases are a match to TRBD1. Germline CDR1 reads SEHNR; CDR2 reads FQNEAQ (reference sequence). Germline trimming cut 4 bases from V and 4 bases from J; bases unmatched to any gene: 4. The CDR3 totals 13 residues. For the CDR3, the DNA is TGTGCCAGCAGCTCCCGGGACAGATACGAGCAGTACTTC. It specifies CASSSRDRYEQYF. Filled out from reference TRBV7-9 and TRBJ2-7, the complete variable domain reads DTGVSQNPRHKITKRGQNVTFRCDPISEHNRLYWYRQTLGQGPEFLTYFQNEAQLEKSRLLSDRFSAERPKGSFSTLEIQRTEQGDSAMYLCASSSRDRYEQYFGPGTRLTVT.

J is TRBJ1-5 and V is TRBV4-1; D is ambiguous. This CDR3 contains 13 residues. Germline V gene lookup returns CDR1 MGHRA and CDR2 YSYEKL. Trimming removed 0 bases from V and 6 bases from J, with 6 bases in between. The CDR3 DNA sequence: TGCGCCAGCAGCCAAGATCCGGTTCAGCCCCAGCATTTT. Its translation is CASSQDPVQPQHF.

The rearrangement uses TRBV7-2 and TRBJ2-1; TRBD2 agrees at 9 bases. CDR1 is SGHTA and CDR2 is FQGNSA in the germline V gene. Trimming removed 5 bases from V and 2 bases from J; junction bases left unmatched: 4. This CDR3 contains 15 residues. DNA of the CDR3: TGTGCCAGCAGCGCGCGGGGGGGAACCTACAATGAGCAGTTCTTC. This gives the protein CASSARGGTYNEQFF.

On this clone: The junction and the germline gene differ at one end; a read error may be behind it. The genes are TRBV7-9 and TRBJ1-2, with D possibly matching TRBD1 (5 bases). The CDR3 runs to 12 residues. Germline values: CDR1 SEHNR, CDR2 FQNEAQ (reference sequence). The DNA of the CDR3 is TGTTCCAGCAGCTTACAGGACTATGGCTACACCTTC. It is translated as CSSSLQDYGYTF.

Concerning this clone: The junction departs from germline at one end; a sequencing error may be responsible. The chain uses TRBV7-7 and TRBJ2-1; weak D call: TRBD2 (6 bases). Looked up from germline, CDR1 is SSHAT and CDR2 is FNYEAQ (reference sequence). The CDR3 is made up of 14 amino acids. In nucleotides, the CDR3 is TGTGCTAGCAGCTTAGGAGGGTTGCACAATGAGCAGTTCTTC. It is translated as CASSLGGLHNEQFF.

The chain employs TRBV15 and TRBJ1-1; TRBD1 matches at 9 bases. The V gene's germline CDR1 is LNHNV and CDR2 YYDKDF (reference sequence). There are 14 residues in the CDR3. V lost 4 bases and J lost 5; bases outside the gene matches: 5. The chain's CDR3 is CATSNYRGPTEAFF. The CDR3 bases are TGTGCCACCAGCAATTACAGGGGGCCGACTGAAGCTTTCTTT.

As DNA, the CDR3 is TGTGCCAGCAGTTACCCAGGTTATGGCTACACCTTC. It specifies CASSYPGYGYTF. The chain carries TRBV6-5 and TRBJ1-2, with D unclear. The V end was cut by 2 bases, the J end by 5 bases, with 6 bases between. Germline assignment: CDR1 MNHEY and CDR2 SVGAGI. The length of the CDR3 is 12 residues.